This TCR beta chain emerged from a study of blood T cell repertoires in COVID-19. Study-level information: T cells, B-cell-depleted T cells, or PBMCs supplied cDNA or gDNA.

The CDR3 is 15 residues long. The germline gives CDR1 SGHTS, CDR2 YDEGEE. J gave up 4 bases and V 7 bases, and 12 bases lay outside the gene matches. Source study methods: It was from reference gene primer amplification that nucleated cell counts were estimated. This table comes from immunoSEQ multiplex PCR, and its TCRdb copy is limited to in-frame clones, with some not included. D and trimming come from the DNA, and the V and J calls and clone size come from that table. The profile shows roughly 140,000 clones, roughly 84% of them singletons. The chain has TRBV5-8 and TRBJ2-3; 7 nucleotides line up with TRBD1. This clonotype originated in a man aged 65 to 79 with acute or convalescent COVID-19. Sequences were obtained from peripheral blood. The CDR3 DNA is TGTGCCAGCCCTAAGGGGGCTAGCCCCCCAGATACGCAGTATTTT. Amino acids: CASPKGASPPDTQYF.